These 9 T cell receptor beta chains were all obtained from the same sample, sequenced in a study of T cell clonality in common variable immunodeficiency. Profiled with immunoSEQ multiplex PCR; TCRdb holds only in-frame clones, not every one. The sample was found to contain about 19,000 clones, and every one recurs. These receptors have no known antigen. Study results and limitations: Common variable immunodeficiency TCR beta sequences reportedly had fewer deletions and N-nucleotide insertions.

Sequencing was done on a sample of peripheral blood mononuclear cells. The receptors shown here come from a human donor with common variable immunodeficiency.

This clone was seen repeatedly, ten times or more. From the germline J gene comes the end of the CDR3, since the read stops 3 residues before it. The chain employs TRBV20-1 and TRBJ1-5; 8 bases agree with TRBD1. Germline loops: CDR1 DFQATT, CDR2 SNEGSKA (reference sequence). CDR3 length: 13 amino acids. J was trimmed by 6 bases and V by 6 bases; bases with no gene match: 7. The CDR3 region is CSAETGVGQPQHF. The CDR3 bases that were read are TGCAGTGCCGAGACAGGGGTGGGTCAGCCC.

This clone was observed a handful of times. The read comes to an end 3 residues before the CDR3 does, leaving the germline J gene to fill in the end. The gene calls are TRBV7-2 and TRBJ1-1, with D unclear. With 6 bases removed from V and 0 bases from J, the gap between germline ends came to 8 bases. There are 13 residues in the CDR3. Germline-derived CDR1 and CDR2 are SGHTA and FQGNSA. The sequenced part of the CDR3 DNA is TGTGCCAGCAGTACCTATTTGAACACTGAA. It encodes CASSTYLNTE. The entire CDR3 is CASSTYLNTEAFF.

In this sample, this clone turned up a few times. Read data end 3 residues before the CDR3 end; the end is taken from the germline J gene. V usage is TRBV11-2 and J usage is TRBJ2-7; 7 bases are a match to TRBD1. Trimming removed 6 bases from V and 1 base from J; junction bases left unmatched: 9. The CDR3 consists of 15 residues. Germline V gene data show CDR1 as SGHAT and CDR2 as FQNNGV. CDR3 loop: CASRNYGTASYEQYF. CDR3 DNA, as far as it was read: TGTGCCAGCAGGAATTACGGGACAGCTTCCTACGAG.

Many counts were recorded for this clone. The missing CDR3 end, 3 residues past where the read stops, is filled in from the germline J gene. This chain uses TRBV19 with TRBJ2-2, with D perhaps matching TRBD1 (6 bases). The germline V gene has CDR1 LNHDA and CDR2 SQIVND (reference sequence). Trimming cost V 8 bases and J 6 bases, with 13 bases left between them. The CDR3 has 13 residues. CDR3 sequence: CASAQSGAGELFF. The sequenced part of the CDR3 DNA is TGTGCCAGTGCACAATCAGGGGCCGGGGAG.

As regards this clone: The read falls 3 residues short of the CDR3 end, and the missing part is taken from the germline J gene. This chain uses TRBV19 with TRBJ2-1; TRBD2 matches at 7 bases. CDR1 and CDR2 from the germline V gene are LNHDA and SQIVND (reference sequence). With 3 bases clipped from V and 5 bases from J, the junction kept 4 bases outside the gene matches. The CDR3 consists of 14 residues. The sequenced CDR3 bases are TGTGCCAGTAGTATCGGTCTAGCGGACAATGAG. Protein sequence: CASSIGLADNE. The entire CDR3 reads CASSIGLADNEQFF.

Only a few counts were recorded for this clone. With the read ending 3 residues before the CDR3 end, the germline J gene is used to fill in that end. This chain links TRBV18 with TRBJ1-1; D is perhaps TRBD1 (6 bases). Looked up from germline, CDR1 is KGHSH and CDR2 is LQKENI. CDR3 length: 16 amino acids. V dropped 3 bases and J dropped 1 base, with 15 bases sitting between them. CDR3 DNA, as far as it was read: TGTGCCAGCTCACCCCTCGGGGGGCTCGGGAACACTGAA. Translation gives CASSPLGGLGNTE. The CDR3, in full, reads CASSPLGGLGNTEAFF.

Notes on this clone: The read terminates 3 residues ahead of where the CDR3 ends, so the germline J gene completes it. The rearrangement joins TRBV18 to TRBJ2-3; D might be TRBD2 (5 bases). This CDR3 has 13 amino acids. V lost 3 bases and J lost 4, with 8 bases in between. Germline V gene data show CDR1 as KGHSH and CDR2 as LQKENI. CDR3 in amino acids: CASSPRGSDTQYF. CDR3 DNA, as far as it was read: TGTGCCAGCTCACCTCGAGGGTCAGATACG.

This clone was seen a handful of times. Sequencing ends 3 residues short of the CDR3 end; the germline J gene provides the rest. The rearrangement links TRBV6-1 to TRBJ2-5; 10 positions agree with TRBD2. The ends lost 0 bases at V and 2 bases at J; junction bases unmatched: 9. CDR1 and CDR2 (germline): MNHNS, SASEGT. CDR3 size: 18 residues. The CDR3 is CASSEAYLTSGRQETQYF. CDR3 bases read: TGTGCCAGCAGTGAAGCCTATCTGACTAGCGGGCGACAAGAGACC.

As regards this clone: The CDR3 is cut off 3 residues early in the read; its end comes from the germline J gene. The chain uses TRBV7-6 and TRBJ1-1; a possible D gene is TRBD1 (5 bases). The length of the CDR3 is 16 residues. Germline-derived CDR1 and CDR2 are SGHVS and FNYEAQ. The V end lost 0 bases, the J end lost 1 base, and 12 bases lay between the germline ends. CDR3 DNA, as far as it was read: TGTGCCAGCAGCTTAGCGGTGGCAGGGCCGAACACTGAA. Translated: CASSLAVAGPNTE. The whole CDR3 reads CASSLAVAGPNTEAFF. The entire variable domain, with the rest obtained from reference TRBV7-6 and TRBJ1-1, is as follows: GAGVSQSPRYKVTKRGQDVALRCDPISGHVSLYWYRQALGQGPEFLTYFNYEAQQDKSGLPNDRFSAERPEGSISTLTIQRTEQRDSAMYRCASSLAVAGPNTEAFFGQGTRLTVV.